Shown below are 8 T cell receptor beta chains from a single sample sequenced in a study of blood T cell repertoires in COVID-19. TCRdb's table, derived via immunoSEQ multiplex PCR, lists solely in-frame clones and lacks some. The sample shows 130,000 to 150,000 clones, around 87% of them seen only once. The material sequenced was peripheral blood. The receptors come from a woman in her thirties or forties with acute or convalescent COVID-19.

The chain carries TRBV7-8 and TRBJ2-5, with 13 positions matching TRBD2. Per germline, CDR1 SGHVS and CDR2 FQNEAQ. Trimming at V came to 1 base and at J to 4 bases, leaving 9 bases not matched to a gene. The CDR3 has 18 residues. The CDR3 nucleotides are TGTGCCAGCAGCTTAGGAACTAGCGGGAGGGTGAACGGAGAGACCCAGTACTTC. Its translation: CASSLGTSGRVNGETQYF.

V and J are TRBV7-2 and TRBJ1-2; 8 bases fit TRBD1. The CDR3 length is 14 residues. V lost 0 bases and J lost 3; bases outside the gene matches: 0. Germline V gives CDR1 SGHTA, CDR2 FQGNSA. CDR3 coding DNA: TGTGCCAGCAGCTTAGCGACAGGGGACTATGGCTACACCTTC. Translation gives CASSLATGDYGYTF. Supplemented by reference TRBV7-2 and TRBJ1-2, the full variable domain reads GAGVSQSPSNKVTEKGKDVELRCDPISGHTALYWYRQSLGQGLEFLIYFQGNSAPDKSGLPSDRFSAERTGGSVSTLTIQRTQQEDSAVYLCASSLATGDYGYTFGSGTRLTVV.

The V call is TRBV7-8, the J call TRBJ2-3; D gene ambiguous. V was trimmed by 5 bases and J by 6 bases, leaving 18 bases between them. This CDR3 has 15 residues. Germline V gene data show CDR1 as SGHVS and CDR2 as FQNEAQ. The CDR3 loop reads CASSLLTPPSDTQYF. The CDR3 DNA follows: TGTGCCAGCAGCCTACTAACACCCCCCTCCGATACGCAGTATTTT.

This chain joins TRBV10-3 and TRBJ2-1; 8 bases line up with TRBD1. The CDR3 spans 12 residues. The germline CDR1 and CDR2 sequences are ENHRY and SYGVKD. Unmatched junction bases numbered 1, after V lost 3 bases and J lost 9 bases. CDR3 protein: CAISDGQGEQFF. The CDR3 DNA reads TGTGCCATCAGTGATGGACAGGGTGAGCAGTTCTTC.

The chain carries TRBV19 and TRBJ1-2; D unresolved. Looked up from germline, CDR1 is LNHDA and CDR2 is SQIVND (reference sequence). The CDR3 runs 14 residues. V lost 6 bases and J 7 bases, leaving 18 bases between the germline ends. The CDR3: CASRIGAQESGYTF. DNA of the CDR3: TGTGCCAGTAGAATCGGTGCTCAAGAGAGTGGCTACACCTTC.

CDR3 DNA: TGTGCCAGCAGCCGGGACAGGGGGGACGAGCAGTACTTC. Its protein is CASSRDRGDEQYF. The chain recombines TRBV5-6 with TRBJ2-7; 11 bases agree with TRBD1. Germline loops: CDR1 SGHDT, CDR2 YYEEEE. This CDR3 comprises 13 residues. V was clipped by 4 bases and J by 5 bases; unmatched bases: 2.

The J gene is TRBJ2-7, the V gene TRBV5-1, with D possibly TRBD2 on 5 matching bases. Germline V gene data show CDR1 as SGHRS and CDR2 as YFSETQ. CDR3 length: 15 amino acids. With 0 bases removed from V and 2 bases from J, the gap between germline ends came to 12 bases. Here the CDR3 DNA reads TGCGCCAGCAGCTTGGCGGGCGGGTTAGCCTACGAGCAGTACTTC. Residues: CASSLAGGLAYEQYF.

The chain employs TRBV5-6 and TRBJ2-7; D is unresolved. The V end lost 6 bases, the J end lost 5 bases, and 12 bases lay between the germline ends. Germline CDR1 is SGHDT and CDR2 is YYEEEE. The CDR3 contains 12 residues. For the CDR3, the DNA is TGTGCCAGCACACAGAGCTTCGACGAGCAGTACTTC. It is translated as CASTQSFDEQYF.